One and the same sample provided the 26 T cell receptor beta chains below, sequenced in a study of CD8 T cells in ankylosing spondylitis. Notes on the study in general: About 8 highly homologous variants made up a TCR beta motif, and this motif appeared characteristic of ankylosing spondylitis blood.

TCRdb used MiXCR to reprocess the 5' RACE reads, holding one entry per CDR3 protein. The data show roughly 670,000 distinct CDR3 sequences, with 19% seen just once and under 20% held by the top ten. These receptors have no identified antigens. Sequenced material: blood, either unsorted or a sorted T cell fraction (not recorded which). These receptors originate from a male donor with ankylosing spondylitis.

The V call is TRBV2, the J call TRBJ2-1; maybe TRBD1 (5 bases). Looked up from germline, CDR1 is SNHLY and CDR2 is FYNNEI. Trimming removed 3 bases from V and 6 bases from J, with 12 bases in between. The CDR3 totals 14 residues. CDR3 region: CASSDSMGPNEQFF. The CDR3 DNA reads as TGTGCCAGCAGTGACTCGATGGGGCCCAATGAGCAGTTCTTC.

There are many counts of this clonotype. The rearrangement joins TRBV20-1 to TRBJ2-1; D may be TRBD2 (6 bases). In germline, CDR1 is DFQATT, CDR2 SNEGSKA (reference sequence). This CDR3 comprises 12 residues. CDR3 residues: CSAGSSYNEQFF. The CDR3 DNA reads as TGCAGCGCCGGGAGCTCCTACAATGAGCAGTTCTTC.

DNA for the CDR3: TGTGCCAGCGGTTTTAGGGGGCGCATAGCAGATACGCAGTATTTT. It encodes CASGFRGRIADTQYF. The V gene is TRBV9, the J gene TRBJ2-3, with 7 nucleotides matching TRBD1. There are 15 residues in the CDR3. The J segment lost 4 bases and the V segment lost 7 bases, leaving 12 bases of the junction unmatched. Germline CDR1 SGDLS, CDR2 YYNGEE.

This chain connects TRBV29-1 to TRBJ1-2; D not resolved. This CDR3 is 12 amino acids long. Germline V gene data show CDR1 as SQVTM and CDR2 as ANQGSEA. Trimming stripped 2 bases from V and 8 bases from J, with 12 bases between. CDR3 amino acids: CSVERLFPGYTF. CDR3 bases: TGCAGCGTTGAACGACTCTTTCCCGGCTACACCTTC.

This clonotype was seen a few times. This rearrangement joins TRBV20-1 to TRBJ2-3; D is perhaps TRBD2 (5 bases). The germline V and J ends were trimmed by 2 bases and 5 bases, with 11 bases remaining between them. Per germline, CDR1 DFQATT and CDR2 SNEGSKA (reference sequence). The length of the CDR3 is 13 residues. The CDR3 loop reads CSARRRWRDTQYF. Here the CDR3 DNA reads TGCAGTGCTAGAAGGAGGTGGAGAGATACGCAGTATTTT.

This chain connects TRBV4-1 to TRBJ2-1, with D tentatively TRBD1 (6 bases). Germline CDR1 and CDR2: MGHRA and YSYEKL. This CDR3 has 14 amino acids. V shed 4 bases and J shed 5 bases, with 12 bases lying between them. CDR3 protein: CASSRDGQNNEQFF. The CDR3 DNA follows: TGCGCCAGCAGCCGAGACGGACAGAACAATGAGCAGTTCTTC.

This clonotype was counted between two and nine times. V and J are TRBV7-6 and TRBJ2-7; the match to TRBD1 covers 7 bases. J gave up 0 bases and V 4 bases, and 6 bases lay outside the gene matches. This CDR3 has 15 amino acids. From germline, CDR1 is SGHVS and CDR2 FNYEAQ. The CDR3 DNA is TGTGCCAGCAGCTACGACAGGGAAACCTCCTACGAGCAGTACTTC. Residues: CASSYDRETSYEQYF.

This chain uses TRBV12-5 with TRBJ1-5; no reliable D call. This CDR3 region has 17 residues. CDR1 is LGHNT, CDR2 FRNRAP, per germline. V gave up 3 bases and J gave up 0 bases, with 15 bases separating them. This chain's CDR3 is CASGFSRYSYSNQPQHF. The CDR3 DNA sequence: TGTGCTAGTGGTTTCTCGAGATACTCCTATAGCAATCAGCCCCAGCATTTT. Looking up the rest from reference TRBV12-5 and TRBJ1-5 gives the full variable domain: DARVTQTPRHKVTEMGQEVTMRCQPILGHNTVFWYRQTMMQGLELLAYFRNRAPLDDSGMPKDRFSAEMPDATLATLKIQPSEPRDSAVYFCASGFSRYSYSNQPQHFGDGTRLSIL.

This clonotype has just a few counts. The V and J genes are TRBV4-1 and TRBJ1-1; no clear D gene. CDR1 MGHRA and CDR2 YSYEKL come from the germline V gene. The CDR3 has 14 residues. Deletions cut 4 bases from V and 3 bases from J, with 12 bases between. CDR3: CASSPVMADTEAFF. DNA for the CDR3: TGCGCCAGCAGCCCCGTAATGGCGGACACTGAAGCTTTCTTT.

This clonotype was seen more than once but under ten times. The chain recombines TRBV5-8 with TRBJ2-2; 8 nucleotides agree with TRBD1. The CDR3 totals 16 residues. Germline assignment: CDR1 SGHTS and CDR2 YDEGEE. The ends lost 4 bases at V and 4 bases at J; junction bases unmatched: 9. In DNA, the CDR3 is TGTGCCAGCAGCCTCCCCGGACAGGGATTCACCGGGGAGCTGTTTTTT. Translating it yields CASSLPGQGFTGELFF.

V is TRBV7-3 and J is TRBJ2-3; TRBD1 might be the D (5 bases). V lost 2 bases, J lost 3 bases, and 12 bases lay in between. The CDR3 runs to 15 residues. Looked up from germline, CDR1 is SGHTA and CDR2 is FQGTGA. In DNA form, the CDR3 reads TGTGCCAGCAGCTTACAGGGCAAAGCAACAGATACGCAGTATTTT. Encoded protein: CASSLQGKATDTQYF.

This clonotype was observed a handful of times. The genes are TRBV20-1 and TRBJ2-1, with TRBD1 identical over 8 bases. This CDR3 region has 14 residues. Germline loops: CDR1 DFQATT, CDR2 SNEGSKA (reference sequence). Trimming cost V 6 bases and J 5 bases; bases outside gene matches: 9. In nucleotides, the CDR3 is TGCAGTGCCCGCAGCGGACAGGGAAACAATGAGCAGTTCTTC. Amino acid sequence: CSARSGQGNNEQFF.

J is TRBJ2-7 and V is TRBV4-3; either TRBD1 or TRBD2 may supply D (5 bases each). The CDR3 contains 16 residues. V lost 0 bases and J 0 bases, leaving 12 bases between the germline ends. Germline assignment: CDR1 LGHNA and CDR2 YSLEER. The CDR3: CASSQDPGPLSYEQYF. The CDR3 DNA sequence: TGCGCCAGCAGCCAAGACCCGGGACCCCTCTCCTACGAGCAGTACTTC.

The rearrangement uses TRBV5-1 and TRBJ2-7; D perhaps matches TRBD1 (6 bases). Germline loops: CDR1 SGHRS, CDR2 YFSETQ. Trimming removed 4 bases from V and 5 bases from J, with 13 bases in between. The CDR3 covers 13 residues. CDR3 sequence (DNA): TGCGCCAGCAGCAGAGTACAGGGTCACGAGCAGTACTTC. Its protein product is CASSRVQGHEQYF.

This clonotype has ten or more counts. The J gene is TRBJ1-1, the V gene TRBV12-3 or TRBV12-4; 9 bases fit TRBD1. The CDR3 is made up of 13 amino acids. The ends lost 4 bases at V and 3 bases at J; junction bases unmatched: 0. CDR3 DNA sequence: TGTGCCAGCAGTTGGGACAGGGACACTGAAGCTTTCTTT. The encoded protein is CASSWDRDTEAFF.

This clonotype was picked up a small number of times. The J gene is TRBJ2-7, the V gene TRBV4-1; D remains unclear. V was shortened by 0 bases and J by 3 bases, with 9 bases between the two germline ends. The CDR3 covers 14 residues. Germline V gives CDR1 MGHRA, CDR2 YSYEKL. CDR3 in DNA: TGCGCCAGCAGCCAAGATTGGCAGGACTACGAGCAGTACTTC. This gives the protein CASSQDWQDYEQYF.

This chain links TRBV10-2 with TRBJ2-3; TRBD2 might be the D (6 bases). The germline CDR1 and CDR2 sequences are WSHSY and SAAADI. Trimming stripped 2 bases from V and 5 bases from J, with 11 bases between. The CDR3 loop spans 14 amino acids. The CDR3 spells CASSEGGSGDTQYF. The CDR3 bases are TGCGCCAGCAGTGAGGGGGGGTCGGGAGATACGCAGTATTTT.

V is TRBV10-2 and J is TRBJ1-3; D ambiguous. Germline CDR1 and CDR2: WSHSY and SAAADI. The CDR3 spans 14 residues. With 10 bases removed from V and 0 bases from J, the gap between germline ends came to 13 bases. The chain's CDR3 is CATTRESSGNTIYF. CDR3 nucleotide sequence: TGCGCCACCACCAGAGAAAGCTCTGGAAACACCATATATTTT.

This clonotype showed up just a few times. The V call is TRBV5-6, the J call TRBJ2-1; a possible D gene is TRBD2 (6 bases). This CDR3 has 12 residues. Germline CDR1 reads SGHDT; CDR2 reads YYEEEE. V was cut by 5 bases and J by 10 bases, with 13 bases left in between. CDR3 nucleotide sequence: TGTGCCAGCAGTAATGGACTAACAGAGCAGTTCTTC. This sequence encodes CASSNGLTEQFF. The whole variable domain, remainder taken from reference TRBV5-6 and TRBJ2-1, is DAGVTQSPTHLIKTRGQQVTLRCSPKSGHDTVSWYQQALGQGPQFIFQYYEEEERQRGNFPDRFSGHQFPNYSSELNVNALLLGDSALYLCASSNGLTEQFFGPGTRLTVL.

CDR3 nucleotide sequence: TGTGCCAGCAGCTTAGGAGCGGGAGTAACTCGCGAGCAGTACTTC. Encoded protein: CASSLGAGVTREQYF. V and J are TRBV7-8 and TRBJ2-7; 8 nucleotides line up with TRBD2. V lost 1 base and J lost 6; bases outside the gene matches: 8. The CDR3 totals 15 residues. Germline CDR1 and CDR2: SGHVS and FQNEAQ.

This clonotype was detected a few times. The genes are TRBV9 and TRBJ2-5, with unresolved D. V was pared by 1 base and J by 5 bases, with 15 bases between. The CDR3 sequence is 15 residues long. CDR1 is SGDLS, CDR2 YYNGEE, per germline. The CDR3 spells CASSVSLERAETQYF. The CDR3 DNA reads as TGTGCCAGCAGCGTATCGTTAGAGCGAGCTGAGACCCAGTACTTC.

The rearrangement joins TRBV12-3 or TRBV12-4 to TRBJ2-1; a weak D match, TRBD1 (10 bases). CDR3 length equals 18 residues. V lost 10 bases, J lost 3 bases, and 28 bases lay in between. The CDR3 DNA follows: TGTGCCATCTGGCCGGGACAGGGGCAACTAGCGGGCTACAATGAGCAGTTCTTC. This sequence encodes CAIWPGQGQLAGYNEQFF.

Concerning this clonotype: A much bigger clone sits one base away, suggesting this may be a read error. V and J are TRBV27 and TRBJ2-3; D is unclear. This CDR3 contains 14 residues. The germline V gene has CDR1 MNHEY and CDR2 SMNVEV (reference sequence). V dropped 2 bases and J dropped 1 base, with 7 bases sitting between them. The CDR3 DNA reads TGTGCCAGCAGTTTAAGCCAGGGCACAGATACGCAGTATTTT. Amino acids: CASSLSQGTDTQYF.

This rearrangement joins TRBV12-3 or TRBV12-4 to TRBJ1-1, with D maybe TRBD1 (5 bases). V was pared by 6 bases and J by 1 base, with 12 bases between. This CDR3 is 14 amino acids long. The CDR3 region has the DNA TGTGCCAGCAGGCCCTCCGGGGCGAACACTGAAGCTTTCTTT. This sequence encodes CASRPSGANTEAFF.

The rearrangement joins TRBV11-1 to TRBJ2-1; D might be TRBD2 (5 bases). Looked up from germline, CDR1 is SGHAT and CDR2 is FQDESV (reference sequence). The V and J ends lost 5 bases and 0 bases respectively, with 23 bases between them. This CDR3 comprises 19 residues. CDR3 region: CASSGAVLGPKSSYNEQFF. The CDR3 DNA follows: TGTGCCAGCAGCGGAGCGGTTTTGGGTCCAAAGAGCTCCTACAATGAGCAGTTCTTC.

This chain joins TRBV6-1 and TRBJ2-7, with D maybe TRBD2 (6 bases). Germline-derived CDR1 and CDR2 are MNHNS and SASEGT. The CDR3 is 17 amino acids. Trimming stripped 8 bases from V and 7 bases from J, with 30 bases between. In DNA, the CDR3 is TGTGCCAGCGGGATCAGCGGGTCCGGCGGTGGATTAAGGGAGCAGTACTTC. Residues: CASGISGSGGGLREQYF.